This T cell receptor (beta chain) was sequenced during a study of CD8 T cells in Susac syndrome. CD8+ and CD4+ T cells were negatively isolated; TEMRA cells were FACS-enriched. Random-hexamer reverse transcription was applied to about 0.45 to 1 ug RNA. In TCRdb, the immunoSEQ multiplex PCR reads were re-called with MiXCR into one record per CDR3 protein. The repertoire includes fewer than 150,000 distinct CDR3 sequences, 90% to 95% of them detected once, and approximately 0.12% sits in the top ten. With 0 bases removed from V and 6 bases from J, the gap between germline ends came to 12 bases. The germline V gene encodes CDR1 MGHRA and CDR2 YSYEKL. This CDR3 is 15 amino acids long.

Source material: CD4+ T cells from PBMCs. The origin of this receptor is a human donor in good health. The chain joins TRBV4-1 to TRBJ1-5, with a possible D match to TRBD1 (6 bases). CDR3 residues: CASSQEQGVGQPQHF. Here the CDR3 DNA reads TGCGCCAGCAGCCAAGAACAGGGAGTAGGTCAGCCCCAGCATTTT.